Shown below are 15 T cell receptor beta chains from a single sample sequenced in a study of CD8 T cell repertoires and HIV-1 epitope variants. These TCRs are of unknown antigen specificity. Sequencing used immunoSEQ multiplex PCR; TCRdb keeps in-frame clones, though not all of them. The sample lists 4,000 to 6,000 clones; less than 75% were seen once. The sequenced material came from cultured CD8+ T cells derived from PBMCs. These TCRs come from a male donor with HIV.

Here the CDR3 DNA reads TGTGCCAGCAGTTTTACCGCTAGCTCACCCCTCCACTTT. Translating it yields CASSFTASSPLHF. This chain connects TRBV27 to TRBJ1-6; unclear D gene. Trimming shortened V by 3 bases and J by 10 bases, and 10 bases separated the two germline ends. Germline CDR1 MNHEY, CDR2 SMNVEV (reference sequence). There are 13 residues in the CDR3.

About this clone: At one of its ends the junction is not consistent with the germline gene, which may arise from a read error. The chain couples TRBV6-1 to TRBJ2-6; either TRBD1 or TRBD2 may fit D (5 bases each). This CDR3 contains 17 residues. Per the germline V gene, CDR1 is MNHNS and CDR2 is SASEGT. This CDR3 is CAISESLGVSGANVLTF. The DNA of the CDR3 is TGTGCCATCAGTGAGTCTCTGGGGGTATCTGGGGCCAACGTCCTGACTTTC.

V and J are TRBV19 and TRBJ1-5, with TRBD1 matching over 8 bases. In germline, CDR1 is LNHDA, CDR2 SQIVND (reference sequence). Trimming took 3 bases from V and 5 from J; bases not matched to a gene: 9. CDR3 length equals 16 residues. CDR3 nucleotide sequence: TGTGCCAGTAGTATCAATTCAGGGGGCGGTTATCAGCCCCAGCATTTT. Protein: CASSINSGGGYQPQHF.

J is TRBJ1-2 and V is TRBV19; D call uncertain. V lost 0 bases and J lost 1, with 12 bases in between. Germline values: CDR1 LNHDA, CDR2 SQIVND (reference sequence). The CDR3 covers 16 residues. For the CDR3, the DNA is TGTGCCAGTAGTATAGAAGGGCAGGAAATTAACTATGGCTACACCTTC. Amino acids: CASSIEGQEINYGYTF. Filled out from reference TRBV19 and TRBJ1-2, the complete variable domain reads DGGITQSPKYLFRKEGQNVTLSCEQNLNHDAMYWYRQDPGQGLRLIYYSQIVNDFQKGDIAEGYSVSREKKESFPLTVTSAQKNPTAFYLCASSIEGQEINYGYTFGSGTRLTVV.

In this sample, this clone turned up a few times. The CDR3 nucleotides read TGTGCCAGCAGCTTGGGACAGGGGCCCAATGAGCAGTTCTTC. It translates to CASSLGQGPNEQFF. The V gene is TRBV7-2, the J gene TRBJ2-1, with 10 nucleotides matching TRBD1. This CDR3 spans 14 amino acids. Germline loops: CDR1 SGHTA, CDR2 FQGNSA. The V and J ends lost 3 bases and 6 bases, in that order; junction bases with no gene match: 2.

The chain is built from TRBV29-1 and TRBJ1-4, with D unclear. With 5 bases removed from V and 10 bases from J, the gap between germline ends came to 14 bases. The CDR3 length is 12 residues. Germline CDR1 SQVTM, CDR2 ANQGSEA. The DNA of the CDR3 is TGCAGCGTTCGGAACGAACGGCGAAAACTGTTTTTT. Encoded protein: CSVRNERRKLFF.

The chain combines TRBV7-9 with TRBJ2-1, with D perhaps matching TRBD2 (6 bases). CDR3 length: 15 residues. Trimming shortened V by 2 bases and J by 4 bases, and 12 bases separated the two germline ends. Germline-derived CDR1 and CDR2 are SEHNR and FQNEAQ (reference sequence). The CDR3 reads CASSLSSGVYNEQFF. CDR3 bases: TGTGCCAGCAGCTTATCGTCGGGAGTTTACAATGAGCAGTTCTTC. The full variable domain, with the rest looked up from reference TRBV7-9 and TRBJ2-1, is DTGVSQNPRHKITKRGQNVTFRCDPISEHNRLYWYRQTLGQGPEFLTYFQNEAQLEKSRLLSDRFSAERPKGSFSTLEIQRTEQGDSAMYLCASSLSSGVYNEQFFGPGTRLTVL.

This clone showed up just a few times. This chain connects TRBV10-1 to TRBJ2-3, with TRBD2 as a possible D gene (7 bases). There are 15 residues in the CDR3. Germline lookup yields CDR1 WNHNN and CDR2 SYGVQD (reference sequence). V lost 0 bases and J 5 bases, leaving 12 bases between the germline ends. CDR3: CASSESGGPGDTQYF. DNA of the CDR3: TGCGCCAGCAGTGAGTCGGGGGGGCCGGGAGATACGCAGTATTTT.

This chain uses TRBV28 with TRBJ2-7; D unresolved. The CDR3 length is 14 residues. V was clipped by 6 bases and J by 0 bases, with 12 bases between them. CDR1 and CDR2 (germline): MDHEN, SYDVKM. The CDR3 region is CASSPDWSSYEQYF. The CDR3 DNA reads as TGTGCCAGCAGCCCCGACTGGAGCTCCTACGAGCAGTACTTC.

The rearrangement links TRBV6-6 to TRBJ2-3, with a tentative D call TRBD2 (7 bases). Deletions cut 4 bases from V and 0 bases from J, with 11 bases between. The CDR3 loop spans 15 amino acids. From germline, CDR1 is MNHNY and CDR2 SVGAGI (reference sequence). CDR3 region: CASSFAGASTDTQYF. CDR3 DNA: TGTGCCAGCAGTTTCGCGGGGGCTAGCACAGATACGCAGTATTTT.

In its sample, this clone was seen once. This rearrangement joins TRBV5-8 to TRBJ2-3, with D tentatively TRBD1 (6 bases). Looked up from germline, CDR1 is SGHTS and CDR2 is YDEGEE. This CDR3 has 16 amino acids. Trimming cost V 4 bases and J 3 bases, with 18 bases left between them. CDR3 nucleotide sequence: TGTGCCAGCAGCCCGAAACAGGGCCGAGCGACAGATACGCAGTATTTT. Translating gives CASSPKQGRATDTQYF. The variable domain in full, completed from reference TRBV5-8 and TRBJ2-3, reads EAGVTQSPTHLIKTRGQQATLRCSPISGHTSVYWYQQALGLGLQFLLWYDEGEERNRGNFPPRFSGRQFPNYSSELNVNALELEDSALYLCASSPKQGRATDTQYFGPGTRLTVL.

This chain connects TRBV5-1 to TRBJ1-2, with 8 bases that match TRBD1. Germline-derived CDR1 and CDR2 are SGHRS and YFSETQ. This CDR3 region has 13 residues. J was trimmed by 6 bases and V by 0 bases; bases with no gene match: 1. CDR3 bases: TGCGCCAGCAGCTTGGCGACAGGGGATGGCTACACCTTC. It is translated as CASSLATGDGYTF.

The chain recombines TRBV9 with TRBJ2-1; 9 positions match TRBD2. The V and J ends lost 0 bases and 3 bases, in that order; junction bases with no gene match: 4. CDR1 SGDLS and CDR2 YYNGEE come from the germline V gene. The CDR3 contains 16 residues. This CDR3 is CASSVEASGDYNEQFF. The DNA for the CDR3 is TGTGCCAGCAGCGTAGAGGCTAGCGGGGACTACAATGAGCAGTTCTTC.

This clone was seen once. CDR3 residues: CASSQDLGLAGDLTDTQYF. The CDR3 DNA reads as TGCGCCAGCAGCCAAGACCTGGGACTAGCTGGGGACCTCACAGATACGCAGTATTTT. This chain connects TRBV4-3 to TRBJ2-3; 9 positions agree with TRBD2. Trimming cost V 0 bases and J 2 bases; bases outside gene matches: 12. Germline CDR1 LGHNA, CDR2 YSLEER. The length of the CDR3 is 19 residues.

This clone has a single count. The chain employs TRBV6-6 and TRBJ1-1; the match to TRBD1 covers 9 bases. The CDR3 consists of 15 residues. Germline V gene sequence: CDR1 MNHNY, CDR2 SVGAGI (reference sequence). Trimming cost V 0 bases and J 7 bases; bases outside gene matches: 6. In nucleotides, the CDR3 is TGTGCCAGCAGTTACTCGTACAGGGGGCTTAATGAAGCTTTCTTT. It is translated as CASSYSYRGLNEAFF.